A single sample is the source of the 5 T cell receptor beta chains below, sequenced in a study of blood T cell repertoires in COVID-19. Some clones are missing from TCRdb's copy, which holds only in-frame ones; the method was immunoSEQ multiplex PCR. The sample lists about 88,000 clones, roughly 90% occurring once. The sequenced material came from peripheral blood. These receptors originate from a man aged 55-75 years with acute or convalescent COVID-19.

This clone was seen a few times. The CDR3, as DNA: TGTGCCCAAGGACAGGGCCCCTATGGCTACACCTTC. Its translation: CAQGQGPYGYTF. The chain joins TRBV30 to TRBJ1-2, with 8 bases identical to TRBD1. This CDR3 has 12 amino acids. Germline V CDR1 and CDR2: GTSNPN, SVGIG (reference sequence). The J segment lost 4 bases and the V segment lost 8 bases, leaving 6 bases of the junction unmatched.

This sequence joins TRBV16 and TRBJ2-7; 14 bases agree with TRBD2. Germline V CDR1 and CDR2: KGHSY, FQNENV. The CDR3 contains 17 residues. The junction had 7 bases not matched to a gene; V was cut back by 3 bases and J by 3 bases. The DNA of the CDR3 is TGTGCCAGCAGCCATTCCGGGACTAGCGGGGGAAACTACGAGCAGTACTTC. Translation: CASSHSGTSGGNYEQYF.

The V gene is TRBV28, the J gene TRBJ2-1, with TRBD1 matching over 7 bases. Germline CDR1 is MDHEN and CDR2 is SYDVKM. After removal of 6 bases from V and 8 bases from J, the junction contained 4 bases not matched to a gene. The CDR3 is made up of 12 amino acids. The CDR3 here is CASRGDSHEQFF. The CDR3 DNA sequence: TGTGCCAGCAGGGGGGACAGCCATGAGCAGTTCTTC.

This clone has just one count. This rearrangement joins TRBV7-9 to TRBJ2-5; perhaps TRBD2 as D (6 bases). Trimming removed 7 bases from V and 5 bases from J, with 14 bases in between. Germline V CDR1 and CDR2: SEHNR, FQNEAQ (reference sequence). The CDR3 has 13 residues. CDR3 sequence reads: CASTLGGPETQYF. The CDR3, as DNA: TGTGCCAGCACCCTCGGAGGGCCGGAGACCCAGTACTTC.

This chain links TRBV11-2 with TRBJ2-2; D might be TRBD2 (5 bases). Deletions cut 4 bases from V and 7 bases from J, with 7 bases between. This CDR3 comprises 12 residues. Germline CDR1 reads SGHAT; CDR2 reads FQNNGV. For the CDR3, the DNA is TGTGCCAGCAGCTCGGAGGTCGGGGAGCTGTTTTTT. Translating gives CASSSEVGELFF.